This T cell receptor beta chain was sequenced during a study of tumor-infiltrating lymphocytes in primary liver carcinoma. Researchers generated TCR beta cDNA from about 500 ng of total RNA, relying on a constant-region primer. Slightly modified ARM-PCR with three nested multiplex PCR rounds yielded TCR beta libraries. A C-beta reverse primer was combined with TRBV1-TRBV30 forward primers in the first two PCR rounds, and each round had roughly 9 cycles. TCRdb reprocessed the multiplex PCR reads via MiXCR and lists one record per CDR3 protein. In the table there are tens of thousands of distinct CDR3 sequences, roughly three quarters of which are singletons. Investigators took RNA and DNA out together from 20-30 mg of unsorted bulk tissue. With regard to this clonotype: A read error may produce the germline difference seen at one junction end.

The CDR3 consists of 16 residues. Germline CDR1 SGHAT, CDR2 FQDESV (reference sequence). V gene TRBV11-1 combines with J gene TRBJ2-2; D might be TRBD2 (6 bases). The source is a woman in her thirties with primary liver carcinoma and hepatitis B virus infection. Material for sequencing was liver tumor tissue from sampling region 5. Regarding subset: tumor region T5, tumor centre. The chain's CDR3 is CASSGVMTGVSGGLFF. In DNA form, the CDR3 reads TGTGCCAGCAGCGGGGTTATGACGGGAGTGTCCGGGGGGCTGTTTTTT.